The 4 T cell receptor beta chains reported below all come from one sample, sequenced in a study of T cell responses to AZD1222 COVID-19 vaccine (dated by TCRdb to about 2021). Library method: the immunoSEQ multiplex PCR assay. The source is immuneACCESS, and TCRdb retained only in-frame sequences with V and J called. Part of the clones is not carried over; for the studies checked, unresolved V genes explain less than half of this, and the remainder is unexplained. In all, the sample holds 120,000 to 150,000 clones, and 85% to 90% of those were seen once. The ten largest account for more than 5.5% of the sample. In light of the paper, this sample's time point label describes: baseline before first vaccination. The material was peripheral blood, obtained on day 0 of AZD1222 vaccination. Every receptor here comes from an adult in good health.

This clone showed up just a few times. This chain links TRBV5-1 with TRBJ1-3; 8 bases are a match to TRBD1. V lost 0 bases and J lost 4; bases outside the gene matches: 6. The germline V gene has CDR1 SGHRS and CDR2 YFSETQ. This CDR3 comprises 16 residues. CDR3 region: CASSLVTGAAGNTIYF. In DNA, the CDR3 is TGCGCCAGCAGCTTGGTGACAGGGGCGGCGGGAAACACCATATATTTT.

The CDR3 nucleotides are TGTGCCAGCAGTTTACAGATTAACACTGAAGCTTTCTTT. Translating it yields CASSLQINTEAFF. The rearrangement links TRBV27 to TRBJ1-1, with D uncertain. The germline V and J ends were trimmed by 2 bases and 2 bases, with 6 bases remaining between them. Germline CDR1 MNHEY, CDR2 SMNVEV (reference sequence). CDR3 length: 13 residues.

The rearrangement joins TRBV27 to TRBJ2-5, with D possibly TRBD2 on 5 matching bases. The CDR3 loop spans 14 amino acids. Between the trimmed V and J ends, which lost 6 bases and 1 base, there was a span of 12 bases. Germline CDR1 reads MNHEY; CDR2 reads SMNVEV (reference sequence). The DNA for the CDR3 is TGTGCCAGCAGCCGGGGAAACAGCCAAGAGACCCAGTACTTC. Its protein is CASSRGNSQETQYF.

The chain uses TRBV6-5 and TRBJ1-2, with a weak D call TRBD1 (6 bases). CDR3 size: 14 residues. V lost 7 bases, J lost 4 bases, and 16 bases lay in between. Germline V lookup: CDR1 MNHEY, CDR2 SVGAGI. CDR3 DNA sequence: TGTGCCAGCACCAGAGACAGGACAGTCTATGGCTACACCTTC. It encodes CASTRDRTVYGYTF.